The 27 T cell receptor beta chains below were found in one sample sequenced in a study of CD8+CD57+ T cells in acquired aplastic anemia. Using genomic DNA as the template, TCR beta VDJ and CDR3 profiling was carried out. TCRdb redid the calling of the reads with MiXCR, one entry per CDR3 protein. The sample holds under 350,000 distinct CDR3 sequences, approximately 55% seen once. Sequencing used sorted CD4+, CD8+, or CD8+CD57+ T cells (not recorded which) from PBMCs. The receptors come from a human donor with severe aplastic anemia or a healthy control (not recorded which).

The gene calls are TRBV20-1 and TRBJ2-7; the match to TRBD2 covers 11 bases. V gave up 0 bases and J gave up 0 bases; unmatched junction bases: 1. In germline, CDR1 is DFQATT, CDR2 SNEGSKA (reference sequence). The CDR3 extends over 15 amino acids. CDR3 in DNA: TGCAGTGCTAGAGAACTAGCGGGGGACTCCTACGAGCAGTACTTC. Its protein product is CSARELAGDSYEQYF.

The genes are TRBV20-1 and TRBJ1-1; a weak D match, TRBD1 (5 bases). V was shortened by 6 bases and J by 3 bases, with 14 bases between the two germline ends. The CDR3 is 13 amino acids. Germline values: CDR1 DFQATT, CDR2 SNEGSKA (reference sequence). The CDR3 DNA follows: TGCAGTGCCCGTCTGGCAGGGTACACTGAAGCTTTCTTT. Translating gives CSARLAGYTEAFF.

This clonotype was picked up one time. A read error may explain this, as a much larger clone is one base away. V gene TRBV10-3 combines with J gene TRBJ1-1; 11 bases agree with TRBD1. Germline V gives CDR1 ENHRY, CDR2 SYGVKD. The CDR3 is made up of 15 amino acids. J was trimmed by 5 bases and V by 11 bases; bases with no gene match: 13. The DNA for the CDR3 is TGTGCCGGCAGAACCCTGGGGACAGGGGGGACTGAAGCTTTCTTT. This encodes CAGRTLGTGGTEAFF.

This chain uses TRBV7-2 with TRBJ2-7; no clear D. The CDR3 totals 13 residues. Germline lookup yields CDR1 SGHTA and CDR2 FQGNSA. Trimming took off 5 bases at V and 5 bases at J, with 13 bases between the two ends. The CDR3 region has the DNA TGTGCCAGCAGCCCCCCACTCCTTAACGAGCAGTACTTC. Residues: CASSPPLLNEQYF.

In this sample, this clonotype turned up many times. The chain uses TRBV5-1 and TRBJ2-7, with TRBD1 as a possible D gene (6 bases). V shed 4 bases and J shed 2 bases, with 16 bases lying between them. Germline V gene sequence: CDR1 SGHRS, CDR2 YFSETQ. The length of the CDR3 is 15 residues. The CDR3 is CASSDPGDSAYEQYF. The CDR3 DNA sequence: TGCGCCAGCAGCGATCCAGGGGATTCGGCCTACGAGCAGTACTTC.

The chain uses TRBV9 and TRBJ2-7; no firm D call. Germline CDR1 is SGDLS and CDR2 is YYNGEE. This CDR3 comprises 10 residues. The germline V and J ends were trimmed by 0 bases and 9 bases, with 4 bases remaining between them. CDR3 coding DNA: TGTGCCAGCAGCGTAGGTGGGCAGTACTTC. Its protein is CASSVGGQYF.

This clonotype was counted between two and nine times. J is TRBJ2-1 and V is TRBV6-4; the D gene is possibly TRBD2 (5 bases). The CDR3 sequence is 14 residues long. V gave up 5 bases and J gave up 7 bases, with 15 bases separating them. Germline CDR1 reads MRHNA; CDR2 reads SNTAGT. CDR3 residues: CASSRTGGSNEQFF. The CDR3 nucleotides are TGTGCCAGCAGTCGGACTGGCGGGTCGAATGAGCAGTTCTTC.

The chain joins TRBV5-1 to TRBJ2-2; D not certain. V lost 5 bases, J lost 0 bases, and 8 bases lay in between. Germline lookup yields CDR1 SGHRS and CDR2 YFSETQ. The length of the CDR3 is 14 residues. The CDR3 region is CASSLSTNTGELFF. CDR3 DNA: TGCGCCAGCAGTCTTTCTACGAACACCGGGGAGCTGTTTTTT.

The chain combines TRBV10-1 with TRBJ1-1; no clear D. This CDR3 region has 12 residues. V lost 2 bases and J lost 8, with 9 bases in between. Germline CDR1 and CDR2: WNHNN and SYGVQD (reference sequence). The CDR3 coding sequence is TGCGCCAGCAGTGAGGAAAGCCTCGAAGCTTTCTTT. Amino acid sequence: CASSEESLEAFF.

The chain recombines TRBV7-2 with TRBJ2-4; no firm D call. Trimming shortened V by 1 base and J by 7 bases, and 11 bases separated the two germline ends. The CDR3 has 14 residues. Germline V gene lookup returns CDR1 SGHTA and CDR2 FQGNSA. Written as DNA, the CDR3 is TGTGCCAGCAGCTTAGGAGGTCCGAACAACATTCAGTACTTC. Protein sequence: CASSLGGPNNIQYF.

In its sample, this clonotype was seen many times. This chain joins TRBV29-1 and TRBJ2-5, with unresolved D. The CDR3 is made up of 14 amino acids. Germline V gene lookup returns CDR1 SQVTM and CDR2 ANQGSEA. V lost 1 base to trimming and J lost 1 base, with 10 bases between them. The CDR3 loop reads CSVEAWARQETQYF. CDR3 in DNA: TGCAGCGTTGAAGCGTGGGCGCGCCAAGAGACCCAGTACTTC.

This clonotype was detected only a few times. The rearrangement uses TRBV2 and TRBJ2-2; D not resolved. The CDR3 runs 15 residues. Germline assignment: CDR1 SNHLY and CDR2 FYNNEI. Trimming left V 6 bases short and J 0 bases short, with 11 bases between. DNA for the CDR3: TGTGCCAGCAGAATACAGACTGCGAACACCGGGGAGCTGTTTTTT. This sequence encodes CASRIQTANTGELFF.

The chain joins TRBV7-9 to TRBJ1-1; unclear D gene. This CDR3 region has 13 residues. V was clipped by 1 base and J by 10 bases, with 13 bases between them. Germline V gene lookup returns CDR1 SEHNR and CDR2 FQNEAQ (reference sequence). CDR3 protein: CASSLGINAGAFF. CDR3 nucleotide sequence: TGTGCCAGCAGCTTAGGGATCAACGCTGGAGCTTTCTTT.

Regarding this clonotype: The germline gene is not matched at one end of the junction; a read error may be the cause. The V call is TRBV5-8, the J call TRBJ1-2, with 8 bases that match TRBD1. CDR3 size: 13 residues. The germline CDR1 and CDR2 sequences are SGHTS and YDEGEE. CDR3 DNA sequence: TGCGCCAGCAGCACCCAGGGGGCGTTTGGCTACACCTTC. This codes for CASSTQGAFGYTF.

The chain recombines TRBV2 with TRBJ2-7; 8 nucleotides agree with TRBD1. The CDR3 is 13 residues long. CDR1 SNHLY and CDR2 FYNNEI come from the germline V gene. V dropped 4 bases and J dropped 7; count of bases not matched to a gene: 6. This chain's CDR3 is CASSGDRMGEQYF. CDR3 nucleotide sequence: TGTGCCAGCAGTGGGGACAGGATGGGGGAGCAGTACTTC.

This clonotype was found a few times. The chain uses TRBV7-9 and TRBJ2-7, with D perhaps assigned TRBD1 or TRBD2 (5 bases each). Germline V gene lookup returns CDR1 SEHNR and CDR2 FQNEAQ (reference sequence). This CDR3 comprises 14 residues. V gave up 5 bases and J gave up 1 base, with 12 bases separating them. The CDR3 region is CASSAPGRSYEQYF. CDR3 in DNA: TGTGCCAGCAGCGCACCGGGACGGTCCTACGAGCAGTACTTC.

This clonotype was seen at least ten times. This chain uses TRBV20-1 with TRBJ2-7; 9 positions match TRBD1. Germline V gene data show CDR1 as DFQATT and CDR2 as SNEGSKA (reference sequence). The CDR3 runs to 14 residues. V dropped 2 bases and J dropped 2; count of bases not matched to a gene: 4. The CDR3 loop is CSARNRGLTYEQYF. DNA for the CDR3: TGCAGTGCTAGAAACAGGGGGCTCACCTACGAGCAGTACTTC.

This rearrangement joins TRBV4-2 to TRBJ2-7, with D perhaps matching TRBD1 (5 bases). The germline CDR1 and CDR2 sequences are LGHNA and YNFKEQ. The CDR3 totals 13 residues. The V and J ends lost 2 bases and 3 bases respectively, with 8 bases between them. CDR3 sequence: CASSQSGNYEQYF. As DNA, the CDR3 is TGTGCCAGCAGCCAATCAGGGAACTACGAGCAGTACTTC.

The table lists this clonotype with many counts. DNA of the CDR3: TGTGCCACCAGTGATTCTGCCACGAACACCGGGGAGCTGTTTTTT. Translated: CATSDSATNTGELFF. The V and J genes are TRBV24-1 and TRBJ2-2; no clear D gene. V lost 2 bases and J lost 0, with 6 bases in between. The CDR3 runs 15 residues. Germline-derived CDR1 and CDR2 are KGHDR and SFDVKD.

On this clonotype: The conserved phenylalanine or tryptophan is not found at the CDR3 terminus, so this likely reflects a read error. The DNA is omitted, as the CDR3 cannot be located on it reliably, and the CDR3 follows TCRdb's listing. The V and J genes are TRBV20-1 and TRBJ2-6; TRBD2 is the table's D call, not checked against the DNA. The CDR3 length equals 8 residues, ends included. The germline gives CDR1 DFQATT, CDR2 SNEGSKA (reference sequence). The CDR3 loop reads CSAERTSG.

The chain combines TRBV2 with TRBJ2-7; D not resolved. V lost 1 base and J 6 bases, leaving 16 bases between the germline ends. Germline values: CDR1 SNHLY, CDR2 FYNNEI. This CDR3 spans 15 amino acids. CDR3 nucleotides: TGTGCCAGCAGTGAAGAGTCAGTCGTAACGGCCGAGCAGTACTTC. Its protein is CASSEESVVTAEQYF. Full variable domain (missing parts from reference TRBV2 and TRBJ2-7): EPEVTQTPSHQVTQMGQEVILRCVPISNHLYFYWYRQILGQKVEFLVSFYNNEISEKSEIFDDQFSVERPDGSNFTLKIRSTKLEDSAMYFCASSEESVVTAEQYFGPGTRLTVT.

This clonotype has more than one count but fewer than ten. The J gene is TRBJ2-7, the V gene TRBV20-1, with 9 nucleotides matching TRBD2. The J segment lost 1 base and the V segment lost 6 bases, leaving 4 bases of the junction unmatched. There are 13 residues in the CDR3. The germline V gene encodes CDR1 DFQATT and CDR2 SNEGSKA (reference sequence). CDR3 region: CSAIAGVSYEQYF. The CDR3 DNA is TGCAGTGCAATAGCGGGAGTATCCTACGAGCAGTACTTC.

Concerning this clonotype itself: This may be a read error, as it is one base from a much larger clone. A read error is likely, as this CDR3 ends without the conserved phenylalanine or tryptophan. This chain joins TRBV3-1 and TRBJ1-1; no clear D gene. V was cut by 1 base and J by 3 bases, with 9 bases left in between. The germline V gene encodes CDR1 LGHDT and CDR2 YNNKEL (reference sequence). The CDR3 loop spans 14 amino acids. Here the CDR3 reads CASSQVHLYTEAFC. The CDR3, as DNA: TGTGCCAGCAGCCAAGTCCATCTTTACACTGAAGCTTTCTGT.

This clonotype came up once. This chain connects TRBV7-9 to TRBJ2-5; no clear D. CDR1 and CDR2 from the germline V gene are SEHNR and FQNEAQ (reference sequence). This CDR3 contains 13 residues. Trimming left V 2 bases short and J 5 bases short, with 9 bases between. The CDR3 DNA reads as TGTGCCAGCAGCTTAAACAGTTTTGAGACCCAGTACTTC. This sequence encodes CASSLNSFETQYF.

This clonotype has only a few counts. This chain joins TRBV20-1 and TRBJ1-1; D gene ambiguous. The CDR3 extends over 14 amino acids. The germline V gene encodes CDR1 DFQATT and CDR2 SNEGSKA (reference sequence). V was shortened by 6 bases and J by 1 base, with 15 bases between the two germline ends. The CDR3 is CSAHVVGANTEAFF. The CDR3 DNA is TGCAGTGCCCACGTCGTAGGCGCGAACACTGAAGCTTTCTTT.

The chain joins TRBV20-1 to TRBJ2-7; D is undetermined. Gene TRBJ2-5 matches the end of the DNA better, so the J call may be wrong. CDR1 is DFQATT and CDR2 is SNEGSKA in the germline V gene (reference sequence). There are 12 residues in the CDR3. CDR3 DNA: TGCAGTGCTAGAGTCCAGGTCCAGACCCAGTACTTC. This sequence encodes CSARVQVQTQYF.

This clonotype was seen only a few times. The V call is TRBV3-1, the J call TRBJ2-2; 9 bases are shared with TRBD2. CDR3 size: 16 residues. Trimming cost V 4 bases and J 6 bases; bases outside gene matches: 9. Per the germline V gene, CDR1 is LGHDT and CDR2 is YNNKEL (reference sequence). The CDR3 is CASSLGAGGPSGELFF. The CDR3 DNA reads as TGTGCCAGCAGCCTGGGGGCGGGGGGGCCCTCCGGGGAGCTGTTTTTT.